The 21 T cell receptor beta chains reported below all come from one sample, sequenced in a study of Ad26.COV2.S vaccination and SARS-CoV-2 variants. Treatment reported: some 20 received Ad26.COV2.S at low or high dose, single or two shots; roughly five received placebo; per-sample allocation not given. It was on day 63 after the first vaccine or placebo injection that samples were taken. TCRdb keeps only in-frame clones here, not all; method: immunoSEQ multiplex PCR. Of about 350,000 clones listed, 65% to 90% are singletons. Sequenced material: peripheral blood, taken in a trial of Ad26.COV2.S vaccine versus placebo. Receptors were obtained from a person between 18 and 65 years old who received the Ad26.COV2.S COVID-19 vaccine or a placebo.

The chain uses TRBV5-4 and TRBJ2-7, with 7 bases fitting TRBD2. Germline CDR1 is SGHNT and CDR2 is YYREEE (reference sequence). This CDR3 has 15 amino acids. V gave up 0 bases and J gave up 3 bases; unmatched junction bases: 6. The CDR3 loop is CASSLAGGGVYEQYF. As DNA, the CDR3 is TGTGCCAGCAGCTTGGCGGGAGGCGGGGTCTACGAGCAGTACTTC.

The CDR3 region is CASSPGVRRSGNTIYF. The CDR3 DNA reads as TGTGCCAGCTCTCCCGGGGTAAGAAGATCTGGAAACACCATATATTTT. The chain recombines TRBV18 with TRBJ1-3; no clear D. The V gene lost 6 bases and the J gene lost 1 base, with 16 bases spanning the gap. The germline V gene encodes CDR1 KGHSH and CDR2 LQKENI. CDR3 size: 16 residues.

This chain links TRBV10-3 with TRBJ2-1; 13 bases match TRBD2. CDR1 and CDR2 from the germline V gene are ENHRY and SYGVKD. CDR3 size: 17 residues. The V gene end was trimmed by 4 bases and the J gene end by 1 base; junction bases not matched to a gene: 4. Here the CDR3 DNA reads TGTGCCATCAGTGGGACTAGCGGGAGTGGTTCCTACAATGAGCAGTTCTTC. Translating it yields CAISGTSGSGSYNEQFF.

The V and J genes are TRBV7-3 and TRBJ2-5; D uncertain. Germline CDR1 is SGHTA and CDR2 is FQGTGA. Trimming cost V 5 bases and J 0 bases, with 7 bases left between them. The CDR3 length is 13 residues. This chain's CDR3 is CASSPSYQETQYF. CDR3 DNA: TGTGCCAGCAGCCCCAGTTACCAAGAGACCCAGTACTTC.

This rearrangement joins TRBV30 to TRBJ2-2, with D hard to call. Deletions cut 1 base from V and 6 bases from J, with 3 bases between. Germline CDR1 is GTSNPN and CDR2 is SVGIG (reference sequence). This CDR3 is built from 11 residues. CDR3 protein: CAWSAAGELFF. The DNA of the CDR3 is TGTGCCTGGAGTGCGGCCGGGGAGCTGTTTTTT.

This clone was counted a single time. The chain recombines TRBV7-2 with TRBJ2-1, with TRBD2 matching 8 bases. V shed 4 bases, J shed 8 bases, and the junction held 13 bases outside the gene matches. Germline assignment: CDR1 SGHTA and CDR2 FQGNSA. This CDR3 contains 16 residues. The CDR3 region has the DNA TGTGCCAGCAGCTCCCGGGGGGGCCTATTTGTGGATGAGCAGTTCTTC. This encodes CASSSRGGLFVDEQFF. The variable domain in full, with the rest retrieved from reference TRBV7-2 and TRBJ2-1, is GAGVSQSPSNKVTEKGKDVELRCDPISGHTALYWYRQSLGQGLEFLIYFQGNSAPDKSGLPSDRFSAERTGGSVSTLTIQRTQQEDSAVYLCASSSRGGLFVDEQFFGPGTRLTVL.

The rearrangement uses TRBV28 and TRBJ2-5, with 11 bases identical to TRBD1. This CDR3 region has 16 residues. The ends lost 5 bases at V and 4 bases at J; junction bases unmatched: 9. CDR1 and CDR2 from the germline V gene are MDHEN and SYDVKM. The CDR3 is CASSTPWTGGPETQYF. As DNA, the CDR3 is TGTGCCAGCAGTACCCCGTGGACAGGGGGCCCAGAGACCCAGTACTTC.

This sequence joins TRBV5-1 and TRBJ1-5, with D hard to call. Trimming removed 0 bases from V and 6 bases from J, with 1 base in between. Germline CDR1 SGHRS, CDR2 YFSETQ. This CDR3 comprises 11 residues. In nucleotides, the CDR3 is TGCGCCAGCAGCTTGGGTCAGCCCCAGCATTTT. Residues: CASSLGQPQHF.

This chain links TRBV7-2 with TRBJ2-3, with D unclear. The germline CDR1 and CDR2 sequences are SGHTA and FQGNSA. This CDR3 spans 13 amino acids. V lost 1 base and J 1 base, leaving 3 bases between the germline ends. The CDR3 here is CASSLVRTDTQYF. CDR3 sequence (DNA): TGTGCCAGCAGCTTAGTGCGCACAGATACGCAGTATTTT.

The rearrangement joins TRBV18 to TRBJ1-5, with D unresolved. The germline V gene encodes CDR1 KGHSH and CDR2 LQKENI. Trimming left V 1 base short and J 0 bases short, with 10 bases between. The CDR3 contains 16 residues. Here the CDR3 reads CASSPRQYLSNQPQHF. CDR3 nucleotide sequence: TGTGCCAGCTCACCACGGCAGTATCTTAGCAATCAGCCCCAGCATTTT. Full variable domain (missing parts from reference TRBV18 and TRBJ1-5): NAGVMQNPRHLVRRRGQEARLRCSPMKGHSHVYWYRQLPEEGLKFMVYLQKENIIDESGMPKERFSAEFPKEGPSILRIQQVVRGDSAAYFCASSPRQYLSNQPQHFGDGTRLSIL.

The chain combines TRBV4-1 with TRBJ2-4; D not certain. The CDR3 has 15 amino acids. V was clipped by 0 bases and J by 8 bases, with 14 bases between them. Germline V gives CDR1 MGHRA, CDR2 YSYEKL. The CDR3 sequence: CASSQDLRPWDIQYF. The DNA for the CDR3 is TGCGCCAGCAGCCAAGATCTGCGGCCGTGGGACATTCAGTACTTC.

CDR3 sequence (DNA): TGTGCCAGCCTAGAACCCCCAGGGTACGAGCAGTACTTC. It encodes CASLEPPGYEQYF. The chain uses TRBV28 and TRBJ2-7; tentatively, D is TRBD1 (5 bases). Germline lookup yields CDR1 MDHEN and CDR2 SYDVKM. Trimming removed 8 bases at V and 4 bases at J, with 15 bases between. CDR3 length equals 13 residues.

The CDR3 coding sequence is TGTGCCAGCAGTGAATTCACAGGTCCTGAAGCTTTCTTT. Translated: CASSEFTGPEAFF. The chain recombines TRBV25-1 with TRBJ1-1; maybe TRBD1 (5 bases). V was shortened by 1 base and J by 6 bases, with 9 bases between the two germline ends. Germline V CDR1 and CDR2: MGHDK, SYGVNS. The CDR3 sequence is 13 residues long. The full variable domain, its missing parts supplied by reference TRBV25-1 and TRBJ1-1, is EADIYQTPRYLVIGTGKKITLECSQTMGHDKMYWYQQDPGMELHLIHYSYGVNSTEKGDLSSESTVSRIRTEHFPLTLESARPSHTSQYLCASSEFTGPEAFFGQGTRLTVV.

The chain recombines TRBV6-6 with TRBJ2-6; the D gene is possibly TRBD1 (6 bases). Trimming took 7 bases from V and 2 from J, leaving 15 bases between them. The CDR3 spans 16 residues. CDR1 and CDR2 from the germline V gene are MNHNY and SVGAGI (reference sequence). The CDR3, as DNA: TGTGCCAGCAAAAACAGGGTAGGCGCTGGGGCCAACGTCCTGACTTTC. Its protein is CASKNRVGAGANVLTF.

The chain links TRBV6-2 or TRBV6-3 to TRBJ2-7; perhaps TRBD1 as D (6 bases). Germline CDR1 and CDR2: MNHEY and SVGEGT. This CDR3 spans 13 amino acids. V gave up 5 bases and J gave up 3 bases, with 11 bases separating them. The chain's CDR3 is CASSQGQRYEQYF. The CDR3 DNA is TGTGCCAGCAGTCAGGGACAACGCTACGAGCAGTACTTC.

Details on this clone: Other DNA sequences within the sample encode an identical CDR3. V is TRBV3-1 (or the pseudogene TRBV3-2) and J is TRBJ2-7; 11 nucleotides match TRBD2. This CDR3 has 15 residues. In germline, CDR1 is LGHDT, CDR2 YNNKEL (reference sequence). The V gene end was trimmed by 5 bases and the J gene end by 2 bases; junction bases not matched to a gene: 5. In DNA form, the CDR3 reads TGTGCCAGCAGCTCGGGACTAGCGGAAGCCTACGAGCAGTACTTC. Translation gives CASSSGLAEAYEQYF.

The rearrangement joins TRBV18 to TRBJ1-2; no clear D. The length of the CDR3 is 12 residues. The germline V and J ends were trimmed by 8 bases and 2 bases, with 9 bases remaining between them. Germline CDR1 KGHSH, CDR2 LQKENI. The CDR3 region is CASESLNYGYTF. In DNA, the CDR3 is TGTGCCAGCGAGTCTTTAAACTATGGCTACACCTTC.

The chain employs TRBV3-1 (or the pseudogene TRBV3-2) and TRBJ1-3, with unresolved D. V dropped 0 bases and J dropped 0 bases, with 3 bases sitting between them. This CDR3 contains 14 residues. Germline V gives CDR1 LGHDT, CDR2 YNNKEL (reference sequence). CDR3 nucleotides: TGTGCCAGCAGCCAAGACACCTCTGGAAACACCATATATTTT. It yields the protein CASSQDTSGNTIYF.

The V call is TRBV6-6, the J call TRBJ1-5; D not resolved. The CDR3 has 12 residues. Trimming removed 8 bases from V and 4 bases from J, with 9 bases in between. The germline V gene encodes CDR1 MNHNY and CDR2 SVGAGI (reference sequence). DNA for the CDR3: TGTGCCAGCGAAGGGTTAAATCAGCCCCAGCATTTT. This translates into CASEGLNQPQHF.

The chain joins TRBV12-5 to TRBJ2-1; TRBD1 is a possible D gene (7 bases). The germline V gene encodes CDR1 LGHNT and CDR2 FRNRAP. This CDR3 comprises 14 residues. V gave up 7 bases and J gave up 2 bases, with 12 bases separating them. The CDR3 loop reads CASARGTAYNEQFF. CDR3 DNA sequence: TGTGCTAGTGCTCGGGGGACAGCCTACAATGAGCAGTTCTTC.

This clone has a handful of counts. The chain has TRBV6-2 or TRBV6-3 and TRBJ2-7, with 12 bases matching TRBD2. The V gene's germline CDR1 is MNHEY and CDR2 SVGEGT. V shed 5 bases, J shed 2 bases, and the junction held 4 bases outside the gene matches. The CDR3 totals 15 residues. The CDR3 sequence: CASSPWTSGAYEQYF. CDR3 nucleotide sequence: TGTGCCAGCAGTCCCTGGACTAGCGGGGCCTACGAGCAGTACTTC.